Listed below are T cell receptor beta chains from one sample, sequenced in a study of blood T cell repertoires in COVID-19. Using immunoSEQ multiplex PCR, the repertoire was profiled, and TCRdb retains in-frame clones only, with some absent. The sample yields 250,000 to 300,000 clones, approximately 89% seen once. Sequenced sample: peripheral blood. The receptors originated from a woman aged 25 to 39 with COVID-19, enrolled during active disease. The CDR3 runs from the conserved cysteine through the conserved F or W. The D gene is left open where the match is weak. Only some rows state a clone size, as once, few, many or a class for expanded clones.

.	TRBV19	TRBJ2-7	.	CASSISAGMPYEQYF	TGTGCCAGTAGTATTAGCGCAGGTATGCCCTACGAGCAGTACTTC
.	TRBV5-1	TRBJ2-7	.	CASSLDRLSYEQYF	TGCGCCAGCAGCTTGGACAGGCTCTCCTACGAGCAGTACTTC
.	TRBV2	TRBJ1-4	.	CASSVTGTNEKLFF	TGTGCCAGCAGCGTGACAGGAACTAATGAAAAACTGTTTTTT
.	TRBV10-1	TRBJ2-1	.	CASSEGGFHYNEQFF	TGCGCCAGCAGTGAGGGAGGATTCCACTACAATGAGCAGTTCTTC
.	TRBV12-3/TRBV12-4	TRBJ2-1	.	CASRFSGYNEQFF	TGTGCCAGCAGGTTTAGCGGATACAATGAGCAGTTCTTC
.	TRBV9	TRBJ2-2	.	CASSVATVSGELFF	TGTGCCAGCAGCGTAGCTACAGTTTCCGGGGAGCTGTTTTTT
TRBD1	TRBV4-1	TRBJ1-4	.	CASSRGQGASNEKLFF	TGCGCCAGCAGCCGGGGACAGGGGGCATCTAATGAAAAACTGTTTTTT
.	TRBV6-2/TRBV6-3	TRBJ1-1	once	CASSRGNTEAFF	TGTGCCAGCAGTCGGGGGAATACTGAAGCTTTCTTT
TRBD2	TRBV7-3	TRBJ2-1	.	CASSLRGGGTSGRVEQFF	TGTGCCAGCAGCTTAAGAGGAGGAGGGACTAGCGGGAGGGTTGAGCAGTTCTTC
.	TRBV29-1	TRBJ2-5	.	CSVPPGNTQETQYF	TGCAGCGTTCCGCCAGGGAATACCCAAGAGACCCAGTACTTC
.	TRBV3-1/TRBV3-2	TRBJ1-2	.	CASSQDPDYGYTF	TGTGCCAGCAGCCAAGATCCGGACTATGGCTACACCTTC
.	TRBV18	TRBJ2-7	few	CASSGQRGFYEQYF	TGTGCCAGCTCAGGACAGCGGGGTTTCTACGAGCAGTACTTC
TRBD1	TRBV7-9	TRBJ2-7	.	CASSLDRGVEEQYF	TGTGCCAGCAGCTTAGACAGGGGAGTGGAGGAGCAGTACTTC
TRBD1	TRBV29-1	TRBJ1-2	.	CSVSGGNYGYTF	TGCAGCGTTTCAGGGGGGAACTATGGCTACACCTTC
.	TRBV28	TRBJ2-2	.	CASSLSAGNTGELFF	TGTGCCAGCAGTTTGTCTGCAGGGAACACCGGGGAGCTGTTTTTT
.	TRBV18	TRBJ1-1	.	CASSRTGQTEAFF	TGTGCCAGCTCACGCACAGGGCAGACTGAAGCTTTCTTT
TRBD2	TRBV5-1	TRBJ2-5	once	CASSLGPSGSVQETQYF	TGCGCCAGCAGCTTGGGTCCTAGCGGGAGTGTACAGGAGACCCAGTACTTC
.	TRBV3-1/TRBV3-2	TRBJ1-1	.	CASSRGLNTEAFF	TGTGCCAGCAGCCGGGGCCTGAACACTGAAGCTTTCTTT
.	TRBV5-1	TRBJ2-7	.	CASSQDSIYEQYF	TGCGCCAGCAGCCAGGACAGCATCTACGAGCAGTACTTC
TRBD1	TRBV7-2	TRBJ1-1	.	CASSSRVGQGETEAFF	TGTGCCAGCAGCTCAAGGGTCGGACAGGGAGAGACTGAAGCTTTCTTT
TRBD1	TRBV28	TRBJ1-2	.	CASSSTGTGDGYTF	TGTGCCAGCAGCTCTACCGGGACAGGGGACGGCTACACCTTC
.	TRBV10-1	TRBJ1-3	once	CASSQDTSSGNTIYF	TGCGCCAGCAGCCAAGACACCTCCTCTGGAAACACCATATATTTT
TRBD2	TRBV19	TRBJ2-3	.	CASSISGSSGTTDTQYF	TGTGCCAGTAGTATAAGTGGGTCTAGCGGAACCACAGATACGCAGTATTTT
.	TRBV5-1	TRBJ1-2	.	CASSLGEKGYTF	TGCGCCAGCAGCTTAGGGGAAAAGGGCTACACCTTC
.	TRBV19	TRBJ1-2	.	CASNLGNYGYTF	TGTGCCAGTAATCTGGGCAACTATGGCTACACCTTC
.	TRBV7-6	TRBJ1-5	.	CASSQQGYNQPQHF	TGTGCCAGCAGCCAACAGGGATACAATCAGCCCCAGCATTTT
.	TRBV9	TRBJ2-1	.	CASSVGDNEQFF	TGTGCCAGCAGCGTAGGCGACAATGAGCAGTTCTTC
TRBD2	TRBV27	TRBJ2-1	.	CASSLDSGMGGEQFF	TGTGCCAGCAGTTTGGATAGCGGGATGGGAGGTGAGCAGTTCTTC
TRBD1	TRBV7-9	TRBJ2-7	.	CASSSTGTGVGEQYF	TGTGCCAGCAGCTCTACCGGGACAGGGGTCGGTGAGCAGTACTTC
TRBD1	TRBV28	TRBJ1-4	.	CASSSGGQGDRNEKLFF	TGTGCCAGCAGTTCCGGAGGACAGGGAGACCGGAATGAAAAACTGTTTTTT